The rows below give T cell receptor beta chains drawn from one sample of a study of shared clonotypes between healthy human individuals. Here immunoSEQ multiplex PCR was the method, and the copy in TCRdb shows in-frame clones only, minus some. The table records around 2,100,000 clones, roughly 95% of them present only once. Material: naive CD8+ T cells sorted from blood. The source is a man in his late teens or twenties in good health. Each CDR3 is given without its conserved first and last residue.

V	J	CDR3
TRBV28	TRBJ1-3	ASSISSGNTIY
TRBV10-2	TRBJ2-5	ASSVGGGQETQY
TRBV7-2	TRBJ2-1	ASSFDQYNEQF
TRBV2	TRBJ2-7	ASRKSQLTPSEQY
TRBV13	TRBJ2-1	ASSSNDGASDEQF
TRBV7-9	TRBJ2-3	ASSLGPWGTDTQY
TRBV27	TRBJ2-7	ASSLAGGDYEQY
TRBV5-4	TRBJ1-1	ASSLWVNTEAF
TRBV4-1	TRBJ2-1	ASSQAETINNEQF
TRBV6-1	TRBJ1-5	ASSETRTVSNQPQH
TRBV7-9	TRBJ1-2	ASSGIGFNYGYT
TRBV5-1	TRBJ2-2	ASSLRAENTGELF
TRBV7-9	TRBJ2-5	ASSSDSGGETQY
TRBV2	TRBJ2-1	ASSPGQGGSSYNEQF
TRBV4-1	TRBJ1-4	ASSQGAGWATNEKLF
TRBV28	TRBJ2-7	ASSLRGYEQY
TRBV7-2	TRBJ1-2	ASLGGYGYT
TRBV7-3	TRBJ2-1	ASSIRPGLAGNEQF
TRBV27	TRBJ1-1	ASSLWQGATEAF
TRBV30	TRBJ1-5	AWNPGLDNQPQH
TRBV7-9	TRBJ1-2	ASSLVGDGGYT
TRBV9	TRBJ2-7	ASSVGGGGEQY
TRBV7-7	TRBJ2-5	ASRGSQETQY
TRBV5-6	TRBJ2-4	ASSQGLVNIQY
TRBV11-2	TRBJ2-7	ASSSPGLAGPYSSYEQY
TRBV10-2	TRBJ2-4	ASSVGTSATRNIQY
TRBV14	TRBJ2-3	ASSQVGGVKSTDTQY
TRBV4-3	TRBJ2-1	ASSPGLAGGNEQF
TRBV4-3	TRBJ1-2	ASSQDWMTGEEYGYT
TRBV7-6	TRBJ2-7	ASSQEAAGGRNEQY
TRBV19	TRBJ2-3	ASSKDREGVDTQY
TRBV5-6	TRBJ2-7	ASSPYPSSPLEQY
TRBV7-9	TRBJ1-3	ASSPRKGEGNTIY
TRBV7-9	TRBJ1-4	ASSPAGTARSNEKLF
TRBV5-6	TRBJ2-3	ASSSHGGRTDTQY
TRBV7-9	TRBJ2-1	ASRQDLSNEQF
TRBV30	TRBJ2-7	AWTSSPGQGYEQY
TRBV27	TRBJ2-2	ASSLLAGTGELF
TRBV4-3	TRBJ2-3	ASSQGTTPATDTQY
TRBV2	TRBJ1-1	ASTEGRTEAF
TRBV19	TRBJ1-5	ASGYVNQPQH
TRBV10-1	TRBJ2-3	ASSESGGGGTDTQY
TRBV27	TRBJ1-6	ASSPMDRDLYNSPLH
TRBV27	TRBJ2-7	ASSLLDAYSYEQY
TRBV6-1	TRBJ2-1	ASSGGTLFYNEQF